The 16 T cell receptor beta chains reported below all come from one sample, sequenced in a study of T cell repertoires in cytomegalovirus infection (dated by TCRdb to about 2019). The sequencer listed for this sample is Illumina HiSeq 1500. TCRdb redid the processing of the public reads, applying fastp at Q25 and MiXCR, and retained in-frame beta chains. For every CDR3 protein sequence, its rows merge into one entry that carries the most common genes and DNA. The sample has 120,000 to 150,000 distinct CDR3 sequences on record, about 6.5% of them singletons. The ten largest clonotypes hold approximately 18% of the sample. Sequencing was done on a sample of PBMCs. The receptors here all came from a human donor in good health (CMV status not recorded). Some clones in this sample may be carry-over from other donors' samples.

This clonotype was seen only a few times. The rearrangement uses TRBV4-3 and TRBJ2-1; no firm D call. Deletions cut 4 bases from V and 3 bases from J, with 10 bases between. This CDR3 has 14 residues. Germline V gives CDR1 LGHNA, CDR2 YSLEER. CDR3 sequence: CASSPSRDYNEQFF. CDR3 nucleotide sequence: TGCGCCAGCAGCCCCAGTAGGGACTACAATGAGCAGTTCTTC.

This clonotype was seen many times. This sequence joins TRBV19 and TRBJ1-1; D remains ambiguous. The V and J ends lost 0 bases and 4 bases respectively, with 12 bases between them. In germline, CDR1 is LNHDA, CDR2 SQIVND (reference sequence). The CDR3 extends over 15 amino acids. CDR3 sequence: CASSIEGGVVTEAFF. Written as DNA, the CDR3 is TGTGCCAGTAGTATAGAGGGAGGCGTGGTCACTGAAGCTTTCTTT.

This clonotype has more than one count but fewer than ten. The DNA of the CDR3 is TGCAGTGCCATAACACAGGCAAATTTCTATGGCTACACCTTC. It translates to CSAITQANFYGYTF. The V gene is TRBV20-1, the J gene TRBJ1-2; D is possibly TRBD1 (5 bases). CDR3 length equals 14 residues. Looked up from germline, CDR1 is DFQATT and CDR2 is SNEGSKA (reference sequence). Trimming cost V 6 bases and J 4 bases, with 18 bases left between them.

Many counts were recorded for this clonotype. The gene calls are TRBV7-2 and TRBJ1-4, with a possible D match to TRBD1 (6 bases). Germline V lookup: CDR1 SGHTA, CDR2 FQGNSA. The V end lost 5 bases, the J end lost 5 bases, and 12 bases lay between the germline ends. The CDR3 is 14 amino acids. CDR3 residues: CASSITGTNEKLFF. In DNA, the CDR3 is TGTGCCAGCAGCATCACAGGGACCAATGAAAAACTGTTTTTT. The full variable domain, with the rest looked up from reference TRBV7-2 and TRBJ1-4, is GAGVSQSPSNKVTEKGKDVELRCDPISGHTALYWYRQSLGQGLEFLIYFQGNSAPDKSGLPSDRFSAERTGGSVSTLTIQRTQQEDSAVYLCASSITGTNEKLFFGSGTQLSVL.

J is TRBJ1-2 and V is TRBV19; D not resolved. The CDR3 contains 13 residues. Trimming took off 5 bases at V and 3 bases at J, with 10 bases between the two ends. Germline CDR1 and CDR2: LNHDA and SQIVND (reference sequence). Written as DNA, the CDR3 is TGTGCCAGTAGTTCCAACAGACACTATGGCTACACCTTC. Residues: CASSSNRHYGYTF.

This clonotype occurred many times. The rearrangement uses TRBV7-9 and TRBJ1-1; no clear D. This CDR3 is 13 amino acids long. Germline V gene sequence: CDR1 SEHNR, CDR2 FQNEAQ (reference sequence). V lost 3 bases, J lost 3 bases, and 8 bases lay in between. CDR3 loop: CASSFRADTEAFF. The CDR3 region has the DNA TGTGCCAGCAGCTTTCGGGCGGACACTGAAGCTTTCTTT.

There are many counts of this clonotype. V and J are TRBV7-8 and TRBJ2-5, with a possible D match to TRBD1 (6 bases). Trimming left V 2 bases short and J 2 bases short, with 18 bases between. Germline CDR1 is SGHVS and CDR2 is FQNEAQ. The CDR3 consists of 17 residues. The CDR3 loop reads CASSLSGQQTGQETQYF. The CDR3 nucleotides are TGTGCCAGCAGCTTAAGTGGCCAACAGACAGGACAAGAGACCCAGTACTTC.

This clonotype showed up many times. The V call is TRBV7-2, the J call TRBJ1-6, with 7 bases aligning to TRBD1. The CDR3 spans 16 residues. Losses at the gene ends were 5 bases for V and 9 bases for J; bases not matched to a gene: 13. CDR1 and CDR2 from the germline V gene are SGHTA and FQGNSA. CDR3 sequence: CASSPRVGGATSPLHF. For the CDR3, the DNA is TGTGCCAGCAGCCCCCGAGTAGGGGGCGCGACTTCACCCCTCCACTTT.

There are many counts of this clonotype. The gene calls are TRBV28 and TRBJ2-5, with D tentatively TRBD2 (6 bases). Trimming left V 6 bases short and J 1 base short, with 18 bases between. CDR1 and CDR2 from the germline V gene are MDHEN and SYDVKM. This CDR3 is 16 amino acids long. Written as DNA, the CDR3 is TGTGCCAGCAGCTCCACCGCGGGGCAACTCCAAGAGACCCAGTACTTC. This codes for CASSSTAGQLQETQYF.

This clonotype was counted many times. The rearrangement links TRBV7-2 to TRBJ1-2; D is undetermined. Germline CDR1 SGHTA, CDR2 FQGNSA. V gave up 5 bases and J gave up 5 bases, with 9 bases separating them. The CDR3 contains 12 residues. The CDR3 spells CASSEVTYGYTF. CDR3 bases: TGTGCCAGCAGCGAGGTGACATATGGCTACACCTTC.

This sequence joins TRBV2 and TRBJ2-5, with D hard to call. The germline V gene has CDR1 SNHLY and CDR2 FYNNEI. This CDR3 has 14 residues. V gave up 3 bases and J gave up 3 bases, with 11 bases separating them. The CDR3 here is CASSDVGRKETQYF. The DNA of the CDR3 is TGTGCCAGCAGTGACGTGGGTAGAAAAGAGACCCAGTACTTC.

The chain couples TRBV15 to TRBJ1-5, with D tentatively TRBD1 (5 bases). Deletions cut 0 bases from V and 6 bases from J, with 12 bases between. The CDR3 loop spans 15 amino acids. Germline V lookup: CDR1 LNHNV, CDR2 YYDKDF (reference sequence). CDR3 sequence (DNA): TGTGCCACCAGCAGAGATAGGGGCCCAACTCAGCCCCAGCATTTT. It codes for CATSRDRGPTQPQHF.

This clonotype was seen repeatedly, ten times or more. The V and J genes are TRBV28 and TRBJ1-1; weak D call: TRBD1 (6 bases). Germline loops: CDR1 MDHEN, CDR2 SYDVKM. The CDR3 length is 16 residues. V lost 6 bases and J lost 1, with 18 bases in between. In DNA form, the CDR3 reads TGTGCCAGCAGCCGCAACCACGCGGACAGGAACACTGAAGCTTTCTTT. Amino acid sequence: CASSRNHADRNTEAFF.

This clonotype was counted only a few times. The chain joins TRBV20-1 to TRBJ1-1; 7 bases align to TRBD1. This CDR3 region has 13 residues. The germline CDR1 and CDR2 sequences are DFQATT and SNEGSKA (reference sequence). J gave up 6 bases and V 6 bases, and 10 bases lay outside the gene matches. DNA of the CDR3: TGCAGTGCGATGGACAGGCTTGGGGCTGAAGCTTTCTTT. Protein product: CSAMDRLGAEAFF.

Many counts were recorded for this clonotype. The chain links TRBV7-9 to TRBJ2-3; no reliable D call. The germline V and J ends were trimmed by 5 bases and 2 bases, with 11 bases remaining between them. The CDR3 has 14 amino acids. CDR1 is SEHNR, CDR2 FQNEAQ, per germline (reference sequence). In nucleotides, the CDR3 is TGTGCCAGCAGCCAACTGACCCTCACAGATACGCAGTATTTT. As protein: CASSQLTLTDTQYF.

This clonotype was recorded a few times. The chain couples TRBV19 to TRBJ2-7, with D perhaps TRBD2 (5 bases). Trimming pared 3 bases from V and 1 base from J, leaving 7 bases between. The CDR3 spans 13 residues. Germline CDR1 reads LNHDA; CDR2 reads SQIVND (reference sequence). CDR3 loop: CASSIQRSYEQYF. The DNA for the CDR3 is TGTGCCAGTAGTATCCAGCGGTCCTACGAGCAGTACTTC. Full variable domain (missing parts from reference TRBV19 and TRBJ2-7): DGGITQSPKYLFRKEGQNVTLSCEQNLNHDAMYWYRQDPGQGLRLIYYSQIVNDFQKGDIAEGYSVSREKKESFPLTVTSAQKNPTAFYLCASSIQRSYEQYFGPGTRLTVT.